The rows below give T cell receptor beta chains drawn from one sample of a study of blood T cell repertoires in COVID-19. Sequencing used immunoSEQ multiplex PCR; TCRdb keeps in-frame clones, though not all of them. This table holds some 50,000 clones, 88% found once. The sample was peripheral blood. The receptor source for this set is a woman in her 70s with active COVID-19. The CDR3 runs from the conserved cysteine through the conserved F or W. A D gene is named only where the DNA matches it firmly. A row's size may be missing; if present it is once, few, many or a size class.

j_call: TRBJ1-5
d_call: .
clone_size: .
v_call: TRBV30
cdr3_aa: CACQRGSNQPQHF
cdr3_nt: TGTGCCTGCCAGCGAGGGAGCAATCAGCCCCAGCATTTT

j_call: TRBJ2-7
d_call: .
clone_size: .
v_call: TRBV6-1
cdr3_aa: CASSEQGHGQYF
cdr3_nt: TGTGCCAGCAGTGAACAGGGACATGGGCAGTACTTC

j_call: TRBJ2-1
d_call: TRBD2
clone_size: .
v_call: TRBV5-1
cdr3_aa: CASSPGLAGNNEQFF
cdr3_nt: TGCGCCAGCAGCCCCGGACTAGCGGGAAACAATGAGCAGTTCTTC

j_call: TRBJ2-1
d_call: TRBD2
clone_size: .
v_call: TRBV5-6
cdr3_aa: CASSFQTVAGKYNEQFF
cdr3_nt: TGTGCCAGCAGCTTTCAAACGGTAGCGGGGAAGTACAATGAGCAGTTCTTC

j_call: TRBJ1-1
d_call: .
clone_size: .
v_call: TRBV12-3/TRBV12-4
cdr3_aa: CASSPGPGTEAFF
cdr3_nt: TGTGCCAGCAGCCCCGGTCCTGGCACTGAAGCTTTCTTT

j_call: TRBJ1-2
d_call: TRBD1
clone_size: .
v_call: TRBV6-2/TRBV6-3
cdr3_aa: CASSVRTGDGYTF
cdr3_nt: TGTGCCAGCAGCGTCAGGACAGGGGATGGCTACACCTTC

j_call: TRBJ1-5
d_call: TRBD1
clone_size: few
v_call: TRBV18
cdr3_aa: CASSLSGQGDQPQHF
cdr3_nt: TGTGCCAGCTCGCTATCGGGACAGGGCGATCAGCCCCAGCATTTT

j_call: TRBJ2-1
d_call: .
clone_size: once
v_call: TRBV5-6
cdr3_aa: CASSLRRNEQFF
cdr3_nt: TGTGCCAGCAGCTTGCGGCGGAATGAGCAGTTCTTC

j_call: TRBJ1-2
d_call: .
clone_size: .
v_call: TRBV20-1
cdr3_aa: CSASGLDTF
cdr3_nt: TGCAGTGCTAGCGGACTAGACACCTTC

j_call: TRBJ2-2
d_call: .
clone_size: .
v_call: TRBV2
cdr3_aa: CASRGLINTGELFF
cdr3_nt: TGTGCCAGCAGGGGACTCATCAACACCGGGGAGCTGTTTTTT

j_call: TRBJ2-3
d_call: TRBD2
clone_size: .
v_call: TRBV6-5
cdr3_aa: CASSYSGGLADTQYF
cdr3_nt: TGTGCCAGCAGTTACTCGGGAGGGCTTGCAGATACGCAGTATTTT

j_call: TRBJ2-7
d_call: TRBD1
clone_size: .
v_call: TRBV19
cdr3_aa: CASTTGTGGYEQYF
cdr3_nt: TGTGCCAGTACTACTGGGACAGGGGGCTACGAGCAGTACTTC

j_call: TRBJ2-7
d_call: TRBD2
clone_size: .
v_call: TRBV28
cdr3_aa: CASSAGGSYEQYF
cdr3_nt: TGTGCCAGCTCGGCGGGGGGTTCCTACGAGCAGTACTTC

j_call: TRBJ2-1
d_call: .
clone_size: .
v_call: TRBV7-8
cdr3_aa: CASSLVAIAVGNEQFF
cdr3_nt: TGTGCCAGCAGCTTAGTGGCTATAGCGGTCGGTAATGAGCAGTTCTTC

j_call: TRBJ1-6
d_call: .
clone_size: .
v_call: TRBV5-5
cdr3_aa: CASSLVGRNSPLHF
cdr3_nt: TGTGCCAGCAGCTTGGTGGGGCGTAATTCACCCCTCCACTTT

j_call: TRBJ1-1
d_call: .
clone_size: .
v_call: TRBV7-9
cdr3_aa: CASSLIFVRAGNSTEAFF
cdr3_nt: TGTGCCAGCAGCTTAATATTCGTTCGTGCAGGCAATTCCACTGAAGCTTTCTTT

j_call: TRBJ2-1
d_call: .
clone_size: .
v_call: TRBV5-4
cdr3_aa: CASSLERREQFF
cdr3_nt: TGTGCCAGCAGCTTGGAGAGGCGTGAGCAGTTCTTC

j_call: TRBJ1-1
d_call: TRBD1
clone_size: .
v_call: TRBV27
cdr3_aa: CASSPTGVAEAFF
cdr3_nt: TGTGCCAGCAGCCCGACAGGGGTGGCTGAAGCTTTCTTT

j_call: TRBJ2-5
d_call: TRBD2
clone_size: .
v_call: TRBV11-1
cdr3_aa: CASSLGLAFETQYF
cdr3_nt: TGTGCCAGCAGCTTAGGACTAGCTTTCGAGACCCAGTACTTC

j_call: TRBJ2-1
d_call: TRBD1
clone_size: once
v_call: TRBV6-4
cdr3_aa: CASSGTGTGDYNEQFF
cdr3_nt: TGTGCCAGCAGTGGAACCGGGACAGGGGATTACAATGAGCAGTTCTTC

j_call: TRBJ2-7
d_call: TRBD1
clone_size: .
v_call: TRBV28
cdr3_aa: CASIQGASYEQYF
cdr3_nt: TGTGCCAGTATACAGGGGGCATCCTACGAGCAGTACTTC

j_call: TRBJ1-2
d_call: TRBD1
clone_size: .
v_call: TRBV5-4
cdr3_aa: CASSLGQGTLGGYTF
cdr3_nt: TGTGCCAGCAGCTTGGGACAGGGGACCCTGGGAGGCTACACCTTC

j_call: TRBJ1-1
d_call: TRBD1
clone_size: .
v_call: TRBV6-5
cdr3_aa: CASSTRGTESNNAFF
cdr3_nt: TGTGCCAGCAGTACACGTGGGACAGAATCGAATAATGCTTTCTTT

j_call: TRBJ1-2
d_call: TRBD1
clone_size: once
v_call: TRBV9
cdr3_aa: CASSAAGTGGRYGYTF
cdr3_nt: TGTGCCAGCAGCGCCGCCGGGACAGGGGGCAGGTATGGCTACACCTTC

j_call: TRBJ2-5
d_call: .
clone_size: .
v_call: TRBV2
cdr3_aa: CASRPESLRETQYF
cdr3_nt: TGTGCCAGCAGACCGGAGAGTCTCCGGGAGACCCAGTACTTC

j_call: TRBJ2-3
d_call: .
clone_size: .
v_call: TRBV7-3
cdr3_aa: CASSFSGGTDTQYF
cdr3_nt: TGTGCCAGCAGCTTTAGCGGAGGCACAGATACGCAGTATTTT